Included here is one T cell receptor beta chain sequence, with context. The record originates from a study of blood T cell repertoires in COVID-19. Sequencing was performed with immunoSEQ multiplex PCR; in TCRdb, only in-frame clones are kept and a portion is missing. The sample lists about 160,000 clones, roughly 87% occurring once. The CDR3 length is 14 residues. The ends lost 10 bases at V and 3 bases at J; junction bases unmatched: 4. Germline loops: CDR1 SNHLY, CDR2 FYNNEI. The chain is built from TRBV2 and TRBJ2-1; 12 nucleotides match TRBD2. Source material: PBMCs or T cells enriched from blood (not recorded which). The clonotype was recovered from a woman aged 40 to 50 who had been exposed to COVID-19. The CDR3 spells CATRTSGNYNEQFF. Written as DNA, the CDR3 is TGTGCCACAAGGACTAGCGGGAACTACAATGAGCAGTTCTTC.